The entry below gives a single TCR beta chain sequence along with its context. The antigen is undetermined. Time point given: week 5, during vaccination. The content of each vaccine dose was 300 ug of mutant IDH1 20-mer peptide, and topical imiquimod accompanied it. Germline CDR1 GTSNPN, CDR2 SVGIG (reference sequence). V was trimmed by 2 bases and J by 8 bases, leaving 21 bases between them. The CDR3 length is 15 residues. The sample is drawn from a study of a mutant IDH1 vaccine in newly diagnosed glioma. Produced via immunoSEQ multiplex PCR; TCRdb's table is partial and in-frame only. Here the sample spans 75,000 to 85,000 clones, over 75% being singletons.

V is TRBV30 and J is TRBJ1-2; D not resolved. This sample comprised PBMCs, obtained from a glioma patient whose treatment included an IDH1 peptide vaccine. The clonotype was recovered from a woman aged 50 to 65 with glioma. CDR3 amino acids: CAWSSAGRPLWGYTF. The CDR3 DNA reads TGTGCCTGGAGTTCAGCGGGTCGGCCCCTATGGGGCTACACCTTC. Together with reference TRBV30 and TRBJ1-2, the CDR3 gives the full variable domain: SQTIHQWPATLVQPVGSPLSLECTVEGTSNPNLYWYRQAAGRGLQLLFYSVGIGQISSEVPQNLSASRPQDRQFILSSKKLLLSDSGFYLCAWSSAGRPLWGYTFGSGTRLTVV.